These 20 T cell receptor beta chains came from one sample sequenced in a study of radiation and T cells in renal cell carcinoma (dated by TCRdb to about 2020). The receptor library was made with the immunoSEQ multiplex PCR assay. Drawn from immuneACCESS, this table holds only the in-frame rearrangements with V and J called that TCRdb kept. Clones are partly lost; checked studies trace under half to an unresolved V gene and leave the rest unexplained. This sample gives about 140,000 clones in total; 75% to 90% of them show up just once. Approximately 22% of the sample comes from the top ten. The intended sense of this specimen's time point label: baseline pretreatment blood. Taken with the paper, the label for treatment or condition translates to: 15 Gy SBRT to primary tumor, nephrectomy 4 weeks later. The material was blood, obtained from a patient whose treatment included radiotherapy and nephrectomy. The receptor set was obtained from a woman aged 45-59 years with renal cell carcinoma.

V is TRBV9 and J is TRBJ1-1; 9 bases line up with TRBD1. The CDR3 extends over 14 amino acids. In germline, CDR1 is SGDLS, CDR2 YYNGEE. With 3 bases clipped from V and 5 bases from J, the junction kept 5 bases outside the gene matches. This chain's CDR3 is CASSAGTGRTEAFF. CDR3 in DNA: TGTGCCAGCAGCGCAGGGACAGGGAGGACTGAAGCTTTCTTT.

This sequence joins TRBV4-2 and TRBJ2-3, with 8 bases that match TRBD2. The germline CDR1 and CDR2 sequences are LGHNA and YNFKEQ. The CDR3 loop spans 16 amino acids. The ends lost 0 bases at V and 5 bases at J; junction bases unmatched: 7. CDR3 loop: CASSQDRGGVVDTQYF. CDR3 nucleotide sequence: TGTGCCAGCAGCCAAGATCGGGGGGGAGTGGTAGATACGCAGTATTTT.

This clone has just a few counts. The chain carries TRBV10-3 and TRBJ2-2, with D unresolved. Trimming removed 10 bases from V and 4 bases from J, with 7 bases in between. The CDR3 is made up of 11 amino acids. CDR1 is ENHRY and CDR2 is SYGVKD in the germline V gene. The CDR3 bases are TGTGCCAGTCGTATCACCGGGGAGCTGTTTTTT. It is translated as CASRITGELFF.

As for this clone: An end of the junction does not agree with germline; a read error may underlie this. V gene TRBV5-6 combines with J gene TRBJ2-7; 10 bases align to TRBD2. Germline V gives CDR1 SGHDT, CDR2 YYEEEE. The length of the CDR3 is 13 residues. CDR3 in DNA: TGTGCCAGCAGCTTGGCCCGCCTAGCGGGGGTTACCTTC. Protein: CASSLARLAGVTF.

V gene TRBV10-1 combines with J gene TRBJ2-5, with TRBD1 matching over 8 bases. J was trimmed by 5 bases and V by 6 bases; bases with no gene match: 5. The CDR3 consists of 13 residues. Germline assignment: CDR1 WNHNN and CDR2 SYGVQD (reference sequence). CDR3 loop: CASSKWTGETQYF. CDR3 bases: TGCGCCAGCAGCAAGTGGACAGGGGAGACCCAGTACTTC.

V usage is TRBV30 and J usage is TRBJ1-2; D unresolved. The CDR3 is 12 amino acids. Germline V gene lookup returns CDR1 GTSNPN and CDR2 SVGIG (reference sequence). The V end lost 5 bases, the J end lost 1 base, and 8 bases lay between the germline ends. In DNA, the CDR3 is TGTGCCTGGGCGAGGGTTAACTATGGCTACACCTTC. The encoded protein is CAWARVNYGYTF. Combining the CDR3 with reference TRBV30 and TRBJ1-2 gives the whole variable domain SQTIHQWPATLVQPVGSPLSLECTVEGTSNPNLYWYRQAAGRGLQLLFYSVGIGQISSEVPQNLSASRPQDRQFILSSKKLLLSDSGFYLCAWARVNYGYTFGSGTRLTVV.

This clone was observed a few times. The chain has TRBV29-1 and TRBJ1-5; D gene unclear. The CDR3 sequence is 11 residues long. Per germline, CDR1 SQVTM and CDR2 ANQGSEA. Trimming took 4 bases from V and 5 from J, leaving 6 bases between them. This CDR3 reads CSVGNYQPQHF. The CDR3, as DNA: TGCAGCGTTGGAAACTATCAGCCCCAGCATTTT.

The chain joins TRBV5-1 to TRBJ2-3; the D gene is possibly TRBD2 (6 bases). Trimming removed 0 bases from V and 3 bases from J, with 11 bases in between. Germline assignment: CDR1 SGHRS and CDR2 YFSETQ. This CDR3 contains 15 residues. Here the CDR3 reads CASSLVGGKTDTQYF. As DNA, the CDR3 is TGCGCCAGCAGCTTGGTCGGCGGGAAAACAGATACGCAGTATTTT.

The chain links TRBV7-2 to TRBJ2-1; D not resolved. Germline V gives CDR1 SGHTA, CDR2 FQGNSA. With 5 bases removed from V and 2 bases from J, the gap between germline ends came to 19 bases. The CDR3 is made up of 17 amino acids. CDR3: CASSPSGLRSTYNEQFF. Written as DNA, the CDR3 is TGTGCCAGCAGCCCATCGGGCCTACGATCAACCTACAATGAGCAGTTCTTC. The full variable domain, with the rest looked up from reference TRBV7-2 and TRBJ2-1, is GAGVSQSPSNKVTEKGKDVELRCDPISGHTALYWYRQSLGQGLEFLIYFQGNSAPDKSGLPSDRFSAERTGGSVSTLTIQRTQQEDSAVYLCASSPSGLRSTYNEQFFGPGTRLTVL.

The genes are TRBV29-1 and TRBJ2-7, with D perhaps TRBD1 (6 bases). The V and J ends lost 7 bases and 6 bases respectively, with 13 bases between them. CDR1 and CDR2 (germline): SQVTM, ANQGSEA. The CDR3 runs to 11 residues. As DNA, the CDR3 is TGCAGCGGGGCTACAGGGACCGAGCAGTACTTC. It is translated as CSGATGTEQYF.

The chain employs TRBV7-2 and TRBJ1-5, with D possibly matching TRBD1 (5 bases). CDR1 and CDR2 from the germline V gene are SGHTA and FQGNSA. Trimming left V 2 bases short and J 1 base short, with 12 bases between. This CDR3 has 16 residues. For the CDR3, the DNA is TGTGCCAGCAGCTTAAGGGGTTCAAGCAGCAATCAGCCCCAGCATTTT. Translating gives CASSLRGSSSNQPQHF.

The chain has TRBV4-1 and TRBJ2-5; D gene unclear. The CDR3 contains 13 residues. V dropped 4 bases and J dropped 1 base, with 7 bases sitting between them. CDR1 is MGHRA, CDR2 YSYEKL, per germline. As DNA, the CDR3 is TGCGCCAGCAGCCTGACGGTCCAAGAGACCCAGTACTTC. Residues: CASSLTVQETQYF.

This chain links TRBV7-2 with TRBJ1-1; TRBD1 is a possible D gene (6 bases). The CDR3 runs to 16 residues. Germline values: CDR1 SGHTA, CDR2 FQGNSA. The V and J ends lost 1 base and 3 bases respectively, with 15 bases between them. CDR3 coding DNA: TGTGCCAGCAGCTTAGTATGGGGGCTCAAAGACACTGAAGCTTTCTTT. It specifies CASSLVWGLKDTEAFF.

This clone was detected only once. V gene TRBV5-4 combines with J gene TRBJ2-3; a possible D gene is TRBD2 (5 bases). From germline, CDR1 is SGHNT and CDR2 YYREEE (reference sequence). The germline V and J ends were trimmed by 2 bases and 0 bases, with 16 bases remaining between them. The CDR3 contains 17 residues. CDR3: CASSFTRTRTSTDTQYF. The CDR3 nucleotides are TGTGCCAGCAGCTTTACCCGAACTAGAACTAGCACAGATACGCAGTATTTT.

This chain links TRBV9 with TRBJ2-1; D gene unclear. The CDR3 extends over 13 amino acids. The germline V and J ends were trimmed by 0 bases and 9 bases, with 10 bases remaining between them. Germline V lookup: CDR1 SGDLS, CDR2 YYNGEE. As DNA, the CDR3 is TGTGCCAGCAGCGTAGGCTTGGTGGGTGAGCAGTTCTTC. Protein product: CASSVGLVGEQFF.

V and J are TRBV6-5 and TRBJ2-7; TRBD2 matches 9 bases. The CDR3 runs to 14 residues. In germline, CDR1 is MNHEY, CDR2 SVGAGI. V was pared by 7 bases and J by 2 bases, with 6 bases of the junction left unmatched. The CDR3 loop reads CASNPSGGTYEQYF. The CDR3 region has the DNA TGTGCCAGCAACCCCAGCGGGGGGACCTACGAGCAGTACTTC.

This clone was detected many times. This chain connects TRBV4-3 to TRBJ1-1; TRBD1 matches 8 bases. The V segment lost 3 bases and the J segment 1 base; nucleotides outside the gene matches: 1. Germline values: CDR1 LGHNA, CDR2 YSLEER. The CDR3 spans 14 residues. The CDR3 region is CASSHGQGNTEAFF. In nucleotides, the CDR3 is TGCGCCAGCAGCCACGGACAGGGGAACACTGAAGCTTTCTTT.

The chain recombines TRBV1 with TRBJ1-5. TRBV1 is shown as a pseudogene. The CDR3 has 17 amino acids. The CDR3 DNA follows: TGCACCAGCAGCCAAACTCCGGAGGTTAGGGGCAATCAGCCCCAGCATTTT. Protein sequence: CTSSQTPEVRGNQPQHF.

V and J are TRBV4-1 and TRBJ1-6; 7 bases are a match to TRBD1. Germline loops: CDR1 MGHRA, CDR2 YSYEKL. The CDR3 sequence is 18 residues long. Unmatched junction bases numbered 7, after V lost 0 bases and J lost 2 bases. The CDR3 is CASSQEQQGSTYNSPLHF. CDR3 DNA: TGCGCCAGCAGCCAAGAACAACAGGGGAGTACCTATAATTCACCCCTCCACTTT.

V gene TRBV7-8 combines with J gene TRBJ2-1, with 7 bases that match TRBD2. Per the germline V gene, CDR1 is SGHVS and CDR2 is FQNEAQ. J was trimmed by 1 base and V by 1 base; bases with no gene match: 4. This CDR3 spans 16 amino acids. The CDR3: CASSLEAGVSYNEQFF. In DNA form, the CDR3 reads TGTGCCAGCAGCTTAGAGGCGGGGGTATCCTACAATGAGCAGTTCTTC.